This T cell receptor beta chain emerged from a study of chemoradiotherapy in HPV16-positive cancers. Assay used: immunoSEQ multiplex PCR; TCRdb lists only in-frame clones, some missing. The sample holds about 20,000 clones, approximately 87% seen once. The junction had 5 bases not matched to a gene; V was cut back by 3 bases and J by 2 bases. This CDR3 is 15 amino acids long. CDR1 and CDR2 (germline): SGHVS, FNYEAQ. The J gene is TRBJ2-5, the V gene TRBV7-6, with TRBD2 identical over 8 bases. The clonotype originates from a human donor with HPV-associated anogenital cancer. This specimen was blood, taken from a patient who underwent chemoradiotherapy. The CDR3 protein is CASSLGSGVQETQYF. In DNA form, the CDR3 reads TGTGCCAGCAGCTTGGGTAGCGGGGTTCAAGAGACCCAGTACTTC.